Reported below is one T cell receptor beta chain. V lost 0 bases and J 4 bases, leaving 16 bases between the germline ends. This CDR3 has 17 amino acids. Germline V gives CDR1 LGHNA, CDR2 YSLEER. Clones were sequenced by immunoSEQ multiplex PCR, and TCRdb holds only the in-frame ones, with some missing. Of roughly 96,000 clones detected, 70% to 85% appear once; the ten largest clones hold around 5.5%. These data are taken from a study of OX40 agonist ivuxolimab in advanced cancers. The chain uses TRBV4-3 and TRBJ2-1; D ambiguous. The sample was CD4+ or CD8+ T cells sorted from blood, taken in a trial of the OX40 agonist ivuxolimab. This receptor was taken from an adult with an advanced solid tumor such as melanoma, head and neck, liver or kidney cancer. The CDR3 coding sequence is TGCGCCAGCAGCCAAGATATCTCGGGCAACCTTTACAATGAGCAGTTCTTC. This codes for CASSQDISGNLYNEQFF.